This T cell receptor beta chain emerged from a study of CD8+CD57+ T cells in acquired aplastic anemia. Study-wide context: As sequenced from healthy donors, CD4+ cells averaged approximately 11 million reads. General study points: It was found that some 31 CD8+ CDR3 sequences were shared between patients and controls. No significant patient-versus-control difference appeared in CD8+ Simpson's diversity.

CDR3 and TCR beta VDJ profiling relied on a genomic DNA template. TCRdb re-derived calls from the reads in MiXCR, one entry per CDR3 protein. In the table there are about 110,000 distinct CDR3 sequences, under 60% of which are singletons. Turning to this clonotype: Antigen unknown.

Germline V gene sequence: CDR1 SNHLY, CDR2 FYNNEI. J gave up 6 bases and V 7 bases, and 5 bases lay outside the gene matches. The CDR3 covers 13 residues. Sample: sorted CD4+, CD8+, or CD8+CD57+ T cells (not recorded which) from PBMCs. This chain joins TRBV2 and TRBJ2-2; 7 positions match TRBD1. The clonotype originates from a human donor in good health, serving as a control. CDR3 region: CASTEGAAGELFF. As DNA, the CDR3 is TGTGCCAGCACCGAGGGGGCGGCCGGGGAGCTGTTTTTT.